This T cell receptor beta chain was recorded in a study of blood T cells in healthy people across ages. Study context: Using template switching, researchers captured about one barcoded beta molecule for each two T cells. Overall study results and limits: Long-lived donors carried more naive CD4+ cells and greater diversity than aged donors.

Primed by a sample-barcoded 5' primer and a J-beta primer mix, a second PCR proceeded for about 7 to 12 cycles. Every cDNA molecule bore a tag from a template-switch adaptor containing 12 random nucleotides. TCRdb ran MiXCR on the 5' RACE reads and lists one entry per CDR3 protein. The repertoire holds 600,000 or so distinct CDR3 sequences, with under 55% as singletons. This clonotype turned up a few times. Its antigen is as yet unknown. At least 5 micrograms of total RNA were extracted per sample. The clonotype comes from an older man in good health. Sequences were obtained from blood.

The CDR3 DNA reads as TGCGCCAGCAGTTCCTTGGAACATGGAGGCACTGAAGCTTTCTTT. Translation gives CASSSLEHGGTEAFF. The chain links TRBV5-1 to TRBJ1-1; D unresolved. The CDR3 sequence is 15 residues long. V was clipped by 5 bases and J by 4 bases, with 18 bases between them. CDR1 SGHRS and CDR2 YFSETQ come from the germline V gene.